This section outlines one T cell receptor beta chain sequence together with its context. The target antigen is unknown. Libraries were prepared by immunoSEQ multiplex PCR; TCRdb keeps only in-frame clonotypes and omits some of them. Of around 16,000 clones in the sample, approximately 80% are singletons; the top ten hold around 37%. The data belong to a study of PD-1 blockade in classical Hodgkin lymphoma. Study observations and caveats: Complete responders started with a diversity level that resembled newly diagnosed patients at baseline. Nivolumab initiated under 1 year post-ASCT led to patient exclusion. The drivers behind the repertoire differences, possibly disease activity or prior therapy, remain undefined.

All the patients suffered relapse after autologous stem cell transplantation, and brentuximab vedotin exposure differed. The CDR3 has 13 residues. Germline lookup yields CDR1 LNHNV and CDR2 YYDKDF (reference sequence). Trimming took off 3 bases at V and 5 bases at J, with 10 bases between the two ends. The source was peripheral blood mononuclear cells (PBMCs), collected before the second cycle of nivolumab. This clonotype was sampled from a human donor with classical Hodgkin lymphoma. The V call is TRBV15, the J call TRBJ1-1; D unresolved. CDR3 sequence reads: CATSRTSQTEAFF. DNA for the CDR3: TGTGCCACCAGCAGGACCAGCCAAACTGAAGCTTTCTTT. Full variable domain (missing parts from reference TRBV15 and TRBJ1-1): DAMVIQNPRYQVTQFGKPVTLSCSQTLNHNVMYWYQQKSSQAPKLLFHYYDKDFNNEADTPDNFQSRRPNTSFCFLDIRSPGLGDTAMYLCATSRTSQTEAFFGQGTRLTVV.